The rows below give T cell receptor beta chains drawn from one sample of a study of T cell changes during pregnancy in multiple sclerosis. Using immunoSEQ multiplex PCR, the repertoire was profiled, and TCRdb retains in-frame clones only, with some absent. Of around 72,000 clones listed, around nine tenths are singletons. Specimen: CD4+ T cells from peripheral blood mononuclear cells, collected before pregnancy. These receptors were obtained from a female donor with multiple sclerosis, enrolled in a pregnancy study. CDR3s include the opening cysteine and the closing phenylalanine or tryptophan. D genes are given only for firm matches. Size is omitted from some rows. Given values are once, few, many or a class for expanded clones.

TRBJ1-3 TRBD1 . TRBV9 CASSQGTGGGNTIYF TGTGCCAGCAGCCAAGGGACAGGAGGGGGAAACACCATATATTTT
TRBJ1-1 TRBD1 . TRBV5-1 CASSLRQGEDTEAFF TGCGCCAGCAGCTTAAGACAGGGGGAGGACACTGAAGCTTTCTTT
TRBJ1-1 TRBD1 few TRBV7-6 CASSLLGTANTEAFF TGTGCCAGCAGCTTACTAGGGACAGCTAACACTGAAGCTTTCTTT
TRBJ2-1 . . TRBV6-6 CASSLTGFLGNEQFF TGTGCCAGCAGTTTAACAGGGTTCTTGGGCAATGAGCAGTTCTTC
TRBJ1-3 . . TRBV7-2 CASSRGNGNTIYF TGTGCCAGCAGCCGAGGGAACGGAAACACCATATATTTT
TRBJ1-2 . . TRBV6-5 CASRVQGIGGYTF TGTGCCAGCAGGGTACAGGGCATCGGGGGCTACACCTTC
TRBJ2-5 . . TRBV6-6 CASSWATSRQETQYF TGTGCCAGCAGTTGGGCCACTAGCCGACAAGAGACCCAGTACTTC
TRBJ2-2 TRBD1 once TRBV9 CASRGSGTGGKEDTGELFF TGTGCCAGCAGGGGTTCCGGGACAGGGGGCAAAGAGGACACCGGGGAGCTGTTTTTT
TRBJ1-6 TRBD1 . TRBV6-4 CASSEGGRDSPLHF TGTGCCAGCAGTGAAGGGGGCAGAGATTCACCCCTCCACTTT
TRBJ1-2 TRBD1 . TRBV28 CASRPGGQGDYGYTF TGTGCCAGCAGACCCGGGGGACAGGGAGACTATGGCTACACCTTC
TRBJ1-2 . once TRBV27 CASSSSRVSIYGYTF TGTGCCAGCAGTTCGTCCAGGGTATCGATCTATGGCTACACCTTC